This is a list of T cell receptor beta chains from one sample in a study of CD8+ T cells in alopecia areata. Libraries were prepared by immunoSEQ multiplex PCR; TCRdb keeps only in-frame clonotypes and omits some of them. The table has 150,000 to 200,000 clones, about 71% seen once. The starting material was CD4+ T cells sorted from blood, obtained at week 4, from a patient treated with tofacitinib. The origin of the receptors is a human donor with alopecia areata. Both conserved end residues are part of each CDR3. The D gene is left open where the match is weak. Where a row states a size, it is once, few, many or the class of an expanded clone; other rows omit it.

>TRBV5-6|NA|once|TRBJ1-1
CASSFTPIGMNTEAFF
TGTGCCAGCAGCTTTACCCCGATCGGTATGAACACTGAAGCTTTCTTT
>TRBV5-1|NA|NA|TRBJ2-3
CASSLDNTDTQYF
TGCGCCAGCAGCTTGGACAACACAGATACGCAGTATTTT
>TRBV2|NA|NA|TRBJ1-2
CASTRQALGYTF
TGTGCCAGCACCAGACAGGCTCTAGGCTACACCTTC
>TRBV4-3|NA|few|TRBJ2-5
CASSPQGVGEETQYF
TGCGCCAGCAGCCCTCAAGGAGTCGGTGAAGAGACCCAGTACTTC
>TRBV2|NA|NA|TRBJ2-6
CASRGPPISGANVLTF
TGTGCCAGCAGGGGACCGCCAATCTCTGGGGCCAACGTCCTGACTTTC
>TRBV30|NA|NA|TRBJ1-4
CAWSVGGSSLFF
TGTGCCTGGAGTGTGGGGGGATCTAGCCTGTTTTTT
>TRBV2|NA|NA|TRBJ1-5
CASSELPAGVLSNQPQHF
TGTGCCAGCAGTGAACTTCCCGCGGGGGTACTTAGCAATCAGCCCCAGCATTTT
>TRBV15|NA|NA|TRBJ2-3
CATSRDQPRSGDTQYF
TGTGCCACCAGCAGAGATCAGCCGAGAAGTGGGGATACGCAGTATTTT
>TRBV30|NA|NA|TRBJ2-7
CAWSFPGTLYEQYF
TGTGCCTGGAGTTTCCCAGGGACTCTCTACGAGCAGTACTTC
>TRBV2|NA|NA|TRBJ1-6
CASRATTNSPLHF
TGTGCCAGCAGAGCAACTACGAATTCACCCCTCCACTTT
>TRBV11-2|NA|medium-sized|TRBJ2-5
CASSLVDLGQETQYF
TGTGCCAGCAGCTTAGTTGATTTAGGACAGGAGACCCAGTACTTC
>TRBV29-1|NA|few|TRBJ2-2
CSVGQNTGELFF
TGCAGCGTTGGACAGAACACCGGGGAGCTGTTTTTT
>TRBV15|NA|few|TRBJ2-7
CATSREGTYEQYF
TGTGCCACCAGCCGAGAAGGGACCTACGAGCAGTACTTC
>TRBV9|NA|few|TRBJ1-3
CASRGHSSGNTIYF
TGTGCCAGCAGGGGACATTCCTCTGGAAACACCATATATTTT
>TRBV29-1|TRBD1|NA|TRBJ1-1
CSVVGQGFGTEAFF
TGCAGCGTGGTAGGACAGGGATTTGGCACTGAAGCTTTCTTT
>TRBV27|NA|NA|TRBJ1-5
CASSPSGNQPQHF
TGTGCCAGCAGCCCTTCGGGCAATCAGCCCCAGCATTTT
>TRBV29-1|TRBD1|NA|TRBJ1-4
CSISKGQKNEKLFF
TGCAGCATATCTAAGGGACAGAAAAATGAAAAACTGTTTTTT
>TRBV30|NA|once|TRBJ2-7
CAWSPNVGSGNF
NA
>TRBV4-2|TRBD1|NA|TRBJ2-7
CASSQAGTGNEQYF
TGTGCCAGCAGCCAAGCCGGGACAGGCAACGAGCAGTACTTC
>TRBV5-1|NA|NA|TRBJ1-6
CASSPGTLDNSPLHF
TGCGCCAGCAGCCCCGGGACCCTGGATAATTCACCCCTCCACTTT
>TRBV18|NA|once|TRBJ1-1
CASSPYGANTEAFF
TGTGCCAGCTCACCATACGGGGCTAACACTGAAGCTTTCTTT
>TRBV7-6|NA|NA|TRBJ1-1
CASSPPVVGGTEAFF
TGTGCCAGCAGCCCCCCGGTTGTAGGGGGCACTGAAGCTTTCTTT